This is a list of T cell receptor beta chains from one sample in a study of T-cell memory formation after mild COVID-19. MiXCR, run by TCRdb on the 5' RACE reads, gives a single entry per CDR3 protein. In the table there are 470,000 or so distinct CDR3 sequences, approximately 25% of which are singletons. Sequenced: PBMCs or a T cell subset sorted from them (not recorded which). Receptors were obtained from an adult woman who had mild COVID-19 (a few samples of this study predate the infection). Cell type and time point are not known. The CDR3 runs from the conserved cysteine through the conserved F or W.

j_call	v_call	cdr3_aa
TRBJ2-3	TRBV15	CATSSTPFTDTQYF
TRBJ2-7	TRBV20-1	CSARGTGGFSYEQYF
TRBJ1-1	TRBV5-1	CASSLVEGNTEAFF
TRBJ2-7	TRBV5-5	CASSSVWGSLYEQYF
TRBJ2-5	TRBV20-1	CSATLGALSQETQYF
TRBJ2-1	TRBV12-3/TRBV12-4	CASSQAGVSEQFF
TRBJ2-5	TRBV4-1	CASSQSELVAQETQYF
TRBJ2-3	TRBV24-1	CATSDKGTDTQYF
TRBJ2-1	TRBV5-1	CASSISSLASSYNEQFF
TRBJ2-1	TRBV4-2	CASSQDSTRGGYNEQFF
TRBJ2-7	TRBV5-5	CASSLAGQGMYEQYF
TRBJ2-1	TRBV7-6	CASSLSDRGANEQFF
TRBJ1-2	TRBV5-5	CASSLLEAGYTF
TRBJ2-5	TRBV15	CATSRDLVQETQYF
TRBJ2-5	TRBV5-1	CASSLVVRNRQETQYF
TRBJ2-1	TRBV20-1	CSAREGANRNEQFF
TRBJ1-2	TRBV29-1	CSVEALKLGYTF
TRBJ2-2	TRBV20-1	CSARVRGRAPRENTGELFF
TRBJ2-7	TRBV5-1	CASSSGQGGPYEQYF
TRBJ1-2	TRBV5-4	CASSLNRADYGYTF
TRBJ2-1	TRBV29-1	CSVVQGEMINEQFF
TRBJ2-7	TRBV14	CASKTSGGYEQYF
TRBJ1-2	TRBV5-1	CASTEGQSYGYTF
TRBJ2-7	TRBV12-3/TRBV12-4	CASSLRSREVHEQYF
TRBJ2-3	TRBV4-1	CASSHQQTSGGDDTQYF
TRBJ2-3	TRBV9	CASSRTSGRVRDTQYF
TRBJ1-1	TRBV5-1	CASRSRGGSMNTEAFF
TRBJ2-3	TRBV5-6	CASSLGGTGSNTQYF
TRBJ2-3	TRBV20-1	CSARGDISTDTQYF
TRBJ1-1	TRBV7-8	CASSDTGTANTEAFF
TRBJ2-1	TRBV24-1	CATSEEGGELHNEQFF
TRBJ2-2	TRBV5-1	CASSLLGLFVTGELFF
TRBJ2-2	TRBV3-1	CASSHDQGRTGELFF
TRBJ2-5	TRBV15	CATSRVGGGRETQYF
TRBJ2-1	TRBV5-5	CASSYAGTGKYNEQFF
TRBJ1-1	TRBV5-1	CASTPRQGIAEAFF
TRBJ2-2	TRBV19	CASSITPVIGGELFF
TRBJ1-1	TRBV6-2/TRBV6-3	CASSYSTGTSQNEAFF
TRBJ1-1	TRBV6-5	CASSFRPENTEAFF
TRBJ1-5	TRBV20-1	CSASVEENQPQHF
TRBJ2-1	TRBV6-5	CASSYSSASSYNEQFF
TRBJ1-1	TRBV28	CASSPSTGKGTEAFF
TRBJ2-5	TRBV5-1	CASNPLAGSETQYF
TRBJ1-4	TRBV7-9	CASSLDGMELFF
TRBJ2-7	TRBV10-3	CAILEQGGEQYF
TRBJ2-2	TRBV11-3	CASSSSWVTGELFF
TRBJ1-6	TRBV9	CASSSHHRGTDNSPLHF
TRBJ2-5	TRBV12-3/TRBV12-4	CASSYIQETQYF
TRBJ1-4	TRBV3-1	CASSQTTIVQEKLFF
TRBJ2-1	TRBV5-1	CASSTGLAGVQEQFF
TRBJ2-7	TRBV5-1	CASSPRTGSFSYEQYF
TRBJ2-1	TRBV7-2	CASSPRRGYNEQFF
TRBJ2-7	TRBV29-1	CSVWDSYEQYF
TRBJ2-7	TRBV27	CASSLTPVSYEQYF
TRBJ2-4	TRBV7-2	CASSIRQTLAKNIQYF
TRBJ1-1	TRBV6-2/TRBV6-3	CASSYSDGVRMNTEAFF
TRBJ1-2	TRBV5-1	CASSPQPGTGYGYTF
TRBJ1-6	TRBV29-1	CSVADRANSPLHF